The source of this T cell receptor beta chain is a study of T cells in Graves' hyperthyroidism and ophthalmopathy. On the study more broadly: Peripheral blood sampling occurred at initial diagnosis, before any treatment.

Each diagnosis was grounded in clinical symptoms, serum thyroxine and TRAb, thyroid ultrasound, and orbital computed tomography. Using around 10 ml of fresh peripheral blood, PBMCs were prepared. Germline V CDR1 and CDR2: MGHRA, YSYEKL. V was trimmed by 3 bases and J by 0 bases, leaving 12 bases between them. CDR3 length equals 15 residues. TCR beta CDR3 region amplification was performed from RNA transcripts. A first-round RT-PCR of the TCR CDR3 used the HTBI primer set. TCRdb passed the multiplex PCR reads through MiXCR, listing each CDR3 protein once. There are about 600,000 distinct CDR3 sequences in the sample; 11% to 15% occur only once, and roughly 7.7% lies in the top ten. This clonotype came up a few times.

This sequence originates from a woman aged 18-35 years with Graves' ophthalmopathy. Sequenced material: blood. The rearrangement uses TRBV4-1 and TRBJ2-7, with D maybe TRBD1 (6 bases). The CDR3 spells CASSHPVQGSYEQYF. The CDR3 bases are TGCGCCAGCAGCCATCCGGTACAGGGCTCCTACGAGCAGTACTTC.